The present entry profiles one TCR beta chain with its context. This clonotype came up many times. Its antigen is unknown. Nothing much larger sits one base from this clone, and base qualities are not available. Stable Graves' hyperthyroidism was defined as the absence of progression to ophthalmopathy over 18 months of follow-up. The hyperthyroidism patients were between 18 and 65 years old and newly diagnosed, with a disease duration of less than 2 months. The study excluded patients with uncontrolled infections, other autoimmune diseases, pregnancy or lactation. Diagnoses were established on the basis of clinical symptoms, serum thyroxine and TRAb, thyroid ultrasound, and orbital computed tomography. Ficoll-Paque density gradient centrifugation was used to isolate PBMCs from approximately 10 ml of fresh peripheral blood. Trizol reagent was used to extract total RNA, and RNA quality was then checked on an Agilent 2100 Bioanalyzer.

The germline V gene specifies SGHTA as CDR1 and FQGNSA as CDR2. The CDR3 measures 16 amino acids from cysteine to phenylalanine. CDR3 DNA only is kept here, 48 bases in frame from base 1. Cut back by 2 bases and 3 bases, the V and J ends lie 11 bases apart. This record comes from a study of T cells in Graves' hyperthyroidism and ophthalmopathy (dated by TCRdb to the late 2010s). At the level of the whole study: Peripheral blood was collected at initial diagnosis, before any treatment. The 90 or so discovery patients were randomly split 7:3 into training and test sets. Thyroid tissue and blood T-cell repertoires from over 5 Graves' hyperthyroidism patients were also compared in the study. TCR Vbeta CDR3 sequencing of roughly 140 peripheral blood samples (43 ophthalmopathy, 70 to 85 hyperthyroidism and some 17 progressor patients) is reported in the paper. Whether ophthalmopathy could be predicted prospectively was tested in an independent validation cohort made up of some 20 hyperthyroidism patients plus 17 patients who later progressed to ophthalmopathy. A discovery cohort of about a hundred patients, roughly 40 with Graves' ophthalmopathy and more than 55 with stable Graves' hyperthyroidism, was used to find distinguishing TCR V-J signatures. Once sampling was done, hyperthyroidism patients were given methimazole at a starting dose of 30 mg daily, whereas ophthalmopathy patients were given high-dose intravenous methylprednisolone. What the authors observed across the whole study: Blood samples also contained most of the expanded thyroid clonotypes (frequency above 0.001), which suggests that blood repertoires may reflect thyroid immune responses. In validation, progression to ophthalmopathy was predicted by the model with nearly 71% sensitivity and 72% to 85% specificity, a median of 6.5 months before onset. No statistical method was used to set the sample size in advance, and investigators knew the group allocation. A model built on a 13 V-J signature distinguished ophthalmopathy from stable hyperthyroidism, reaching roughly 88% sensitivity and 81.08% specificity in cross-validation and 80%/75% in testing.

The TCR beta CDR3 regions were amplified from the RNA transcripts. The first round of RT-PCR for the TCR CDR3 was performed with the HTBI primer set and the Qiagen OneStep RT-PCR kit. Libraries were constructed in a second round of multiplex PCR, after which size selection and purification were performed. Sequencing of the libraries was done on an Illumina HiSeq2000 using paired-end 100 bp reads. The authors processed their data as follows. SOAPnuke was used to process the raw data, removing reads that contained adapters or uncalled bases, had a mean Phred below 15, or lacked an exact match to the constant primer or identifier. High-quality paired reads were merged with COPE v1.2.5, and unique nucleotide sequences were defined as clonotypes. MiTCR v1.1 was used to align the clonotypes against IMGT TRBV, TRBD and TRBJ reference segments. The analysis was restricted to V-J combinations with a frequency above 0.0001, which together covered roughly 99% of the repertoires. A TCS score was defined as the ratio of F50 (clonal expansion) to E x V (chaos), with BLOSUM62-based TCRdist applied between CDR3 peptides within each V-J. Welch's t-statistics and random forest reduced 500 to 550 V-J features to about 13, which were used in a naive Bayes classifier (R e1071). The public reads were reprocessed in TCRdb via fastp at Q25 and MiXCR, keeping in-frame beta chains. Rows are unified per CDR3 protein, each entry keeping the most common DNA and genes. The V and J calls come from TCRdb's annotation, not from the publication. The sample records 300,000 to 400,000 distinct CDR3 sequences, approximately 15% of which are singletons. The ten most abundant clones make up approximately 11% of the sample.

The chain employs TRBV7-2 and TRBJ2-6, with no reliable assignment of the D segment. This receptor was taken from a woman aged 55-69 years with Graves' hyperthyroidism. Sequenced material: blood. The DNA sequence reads TGTGCCAGCAGCTTAATTTCCAGTGGTGGGGCCAACGTCCTGACTTTC. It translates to CASSLISSGGANVLTF.